This T cell receptor beta chain appears in the sequencing data of a study of immune heterogeneity within non-small cell lung tumors. Study-wide points: Comparison across individual patients showed largely distinct high-frequency T-cell receptor beta clonotypes.

The CDR3 has 13 amino acids. Trimming stripped 6 bases from V and 6 bases from J, with 15 bases between. This clonotype was seen at least ten times. The antigen remains unidentified. Using 32 V and 13 J primers, multiplex PCR amplified TCR beta CDR3. Using its own MiXCR run on the multiplex PCR reads, TCRdb lists one record per CDR3 protein. The data show about 21,000 distinct CDR3 sequences, with around 30% seen just once and 4.4% held by the top ten. Per sample, roughly 600 ng of bulk tumor genomic DNA was the template used. Several biopsies were collected from each primary tumor during surgery. They were spaced as far apart as possible within the tumor mass. The study enrolled patients with untreated, newly diagnosed non-small cell lung cancer who underwent curative surgery. Individuals who provided samples were patients with newly diagnosed non-small cell lung cancer who were having surgery with curative intent.

Specimen: lung tumor tissue. The V gene is TRBV12-3 or TRBV12-4, the J gene TRBJ2-7; the D gene is possibly TRBD2 (6 bases). This TCR was sampled from a man aged 40-50 years with non-small cell lung cancer. CDR3 sequence: CASSYRDLGEQYF. The CDR3 nucleotides are TGTGCCAGCAGCTACCGGGACTTGGGCGAGCAGTACTTC.